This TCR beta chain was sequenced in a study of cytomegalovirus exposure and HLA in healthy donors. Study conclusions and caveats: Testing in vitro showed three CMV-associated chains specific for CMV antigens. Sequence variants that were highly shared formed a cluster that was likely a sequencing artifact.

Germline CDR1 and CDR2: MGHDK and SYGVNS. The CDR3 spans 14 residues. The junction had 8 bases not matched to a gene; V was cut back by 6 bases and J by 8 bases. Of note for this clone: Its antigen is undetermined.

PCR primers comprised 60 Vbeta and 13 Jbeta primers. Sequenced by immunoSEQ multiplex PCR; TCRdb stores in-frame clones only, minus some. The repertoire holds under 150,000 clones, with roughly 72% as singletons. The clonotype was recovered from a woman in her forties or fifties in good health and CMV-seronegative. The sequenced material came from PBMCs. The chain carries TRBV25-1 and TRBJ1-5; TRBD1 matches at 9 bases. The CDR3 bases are TGTGCCAGCAGGGGGGACAGGGAGTTAGAGCCCCAGCATTTT. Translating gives CASRGDRELEPQHF.